This T cell receptor beta chain was recovered during a study of cytomegalovirus exposure and HLA in healthy donors. Overall study results and limits: Later analysis identified 16,951 TCR beta sequences associated with HLA alleles, using a false discovery rate threshold of 0.05. The analysis excluded some indistinguishable V segments, including TRBV6-2 and TRBV6-3.

Note on this clone: No antigen is known for it.

60 Vbeta and 13 Jbeta primers were used in PCR. Generated by immunoSEQ multiplex PCR, the TCRdb table keeps only in-frame clones and is missing some. The data hold about 110,000 clones, with around 77% observed a single time. Germline-derived CDR1 and CDR2 are SGHRS and YFSETQ. The CDR3 has 13 amino acids. The ends were cut back, 2 bases at V and 6 bases at J, with 12 bases in the middle. Donors likely had unrecorded immune exposures despite being nominally healthy when sampled. Material for sequencing was PBMCs. The source is a male donor in good health and CMV-seronegative. This sequence joins TRBV5-1 and TRBJ2-7, with D maybe TRBD1 (6 bases). This CDR3 reads CASSLQGFGEQYF. Here the CDR3 DNA reads TGCGCCAGCAGCTTACAGGGTTTCGGCGAGCAGTACTTC.